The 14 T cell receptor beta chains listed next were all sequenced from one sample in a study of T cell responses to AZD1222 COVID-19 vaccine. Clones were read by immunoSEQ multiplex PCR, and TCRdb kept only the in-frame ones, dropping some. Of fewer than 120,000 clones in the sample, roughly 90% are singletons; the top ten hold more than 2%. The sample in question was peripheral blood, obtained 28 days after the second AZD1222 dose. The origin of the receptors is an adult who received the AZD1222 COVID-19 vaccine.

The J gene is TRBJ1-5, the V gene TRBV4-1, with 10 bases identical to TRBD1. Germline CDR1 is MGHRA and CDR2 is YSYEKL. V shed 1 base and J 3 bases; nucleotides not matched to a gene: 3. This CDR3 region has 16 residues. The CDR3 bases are TGCGCCAGCAGCCAAGCGGGACAGGGGTACAATCAGCCCCAGCATTTT. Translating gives CASSQAGQGYNQPQHF.

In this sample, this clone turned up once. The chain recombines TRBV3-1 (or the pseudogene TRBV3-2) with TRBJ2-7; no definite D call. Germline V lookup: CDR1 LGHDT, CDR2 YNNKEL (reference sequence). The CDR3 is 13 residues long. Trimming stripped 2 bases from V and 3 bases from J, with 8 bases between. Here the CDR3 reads CASSQFTLYEQYF. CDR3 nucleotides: TGTGCCAGCAGCCAATTCACGCTCTACGAGCAGTACTTC.

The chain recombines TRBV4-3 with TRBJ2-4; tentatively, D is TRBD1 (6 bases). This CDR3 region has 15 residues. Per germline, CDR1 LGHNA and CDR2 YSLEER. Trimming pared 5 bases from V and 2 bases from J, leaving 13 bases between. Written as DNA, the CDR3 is TGCGCCAGCAGCTACTCGACAGGCTCCAAAAACATTCAGTACTTC. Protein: CASSYSTGSKNIQYF.

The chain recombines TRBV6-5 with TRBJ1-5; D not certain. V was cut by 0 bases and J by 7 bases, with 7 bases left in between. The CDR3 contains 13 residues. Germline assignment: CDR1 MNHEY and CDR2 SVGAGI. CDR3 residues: CASSYSSQQPQHF. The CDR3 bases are TGTGCCAGCAGTTACTCGAGTCAACAGCCCCAGCATTTT.

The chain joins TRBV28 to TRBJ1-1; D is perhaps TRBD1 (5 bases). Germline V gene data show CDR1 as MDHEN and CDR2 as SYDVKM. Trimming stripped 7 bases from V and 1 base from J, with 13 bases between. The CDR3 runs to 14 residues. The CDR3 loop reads CASNGMRGNTEAFF. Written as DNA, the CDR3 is TGTGCCAGCAATGGAATGAGGGGGAACACTGAAGCTTTCTTT.

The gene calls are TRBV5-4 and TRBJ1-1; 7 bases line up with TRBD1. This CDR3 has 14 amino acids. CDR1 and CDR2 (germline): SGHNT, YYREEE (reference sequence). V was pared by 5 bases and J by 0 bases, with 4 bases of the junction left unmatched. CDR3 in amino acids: CASSDREVNTEAFF. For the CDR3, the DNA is TGTGCCAGCAGTGACAGGGAGGTGAACACTGAAGCTTTCTTT.

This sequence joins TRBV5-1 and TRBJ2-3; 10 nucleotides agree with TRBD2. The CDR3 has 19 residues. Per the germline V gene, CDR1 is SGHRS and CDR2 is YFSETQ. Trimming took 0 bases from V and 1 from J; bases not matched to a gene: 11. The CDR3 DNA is TGCGCCAGCAGCTTGGCCGGAAGCGGGGGGGCATGGCGCACAGATACGCAGTATTTT. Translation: CASSLAGSGGAWRTDTQYF.

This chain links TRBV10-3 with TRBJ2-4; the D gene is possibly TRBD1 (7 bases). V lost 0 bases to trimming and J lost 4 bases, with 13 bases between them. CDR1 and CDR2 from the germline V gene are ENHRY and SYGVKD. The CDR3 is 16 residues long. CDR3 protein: CAISESGRTGKNIQYF. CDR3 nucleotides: TGTGCCATCAGTGAGTCGGGGAGGACAGGAAAAAACATTCAGTACTTC.

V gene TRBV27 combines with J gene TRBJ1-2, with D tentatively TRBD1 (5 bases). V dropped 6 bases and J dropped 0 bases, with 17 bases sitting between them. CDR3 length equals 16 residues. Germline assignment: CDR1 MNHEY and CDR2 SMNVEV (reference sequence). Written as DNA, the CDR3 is TGTGCCAGCAGGGGACGGGACCCGCGAACTAACTATGGCTACACCTTC. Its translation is CASRGRDPRTNYGYTF.

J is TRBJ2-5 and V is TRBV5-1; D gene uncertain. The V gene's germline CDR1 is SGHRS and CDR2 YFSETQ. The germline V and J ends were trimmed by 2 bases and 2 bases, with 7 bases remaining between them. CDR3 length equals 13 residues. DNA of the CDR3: TGCGCCAGCAGCTTAAATGGTCAAGAGACCCAGTACTTC. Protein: CASSLNGQETQYF.

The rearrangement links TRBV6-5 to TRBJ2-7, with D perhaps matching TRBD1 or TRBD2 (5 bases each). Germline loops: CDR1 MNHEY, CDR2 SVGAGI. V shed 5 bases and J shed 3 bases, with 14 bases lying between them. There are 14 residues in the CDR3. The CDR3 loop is CASSRDLAYYEQYF. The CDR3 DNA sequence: TGTGCCAGCAGTCGGGACCTGGCATACTACGAGCAGTACTTC.

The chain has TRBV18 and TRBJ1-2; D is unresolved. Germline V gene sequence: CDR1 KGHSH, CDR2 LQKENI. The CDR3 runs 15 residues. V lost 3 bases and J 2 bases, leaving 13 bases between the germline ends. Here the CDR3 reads CASSPAPDTNYGYTF. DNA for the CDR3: TGTGCCAGCTCACCTGCTCCTGACACCAACTATGGCTACACCTTC.

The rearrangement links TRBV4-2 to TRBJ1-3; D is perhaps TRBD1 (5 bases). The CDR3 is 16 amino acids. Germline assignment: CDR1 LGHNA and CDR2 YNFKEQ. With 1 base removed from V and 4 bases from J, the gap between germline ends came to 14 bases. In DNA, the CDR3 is TGTGCCAGCAGCCAAGTGGCCGGGACGCTCGGAAACACCATATATTTT. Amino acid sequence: CASSQVAGTLGNTIYF.

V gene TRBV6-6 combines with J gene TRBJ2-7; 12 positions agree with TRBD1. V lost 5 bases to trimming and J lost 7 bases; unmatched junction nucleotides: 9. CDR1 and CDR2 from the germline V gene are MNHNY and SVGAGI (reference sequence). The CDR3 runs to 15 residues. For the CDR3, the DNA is TGTGCCAGCAGTCACGGGACAGGGGGCGCGGGGGAGCAGTACTTC. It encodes CASSHGTGGAGEQYF.